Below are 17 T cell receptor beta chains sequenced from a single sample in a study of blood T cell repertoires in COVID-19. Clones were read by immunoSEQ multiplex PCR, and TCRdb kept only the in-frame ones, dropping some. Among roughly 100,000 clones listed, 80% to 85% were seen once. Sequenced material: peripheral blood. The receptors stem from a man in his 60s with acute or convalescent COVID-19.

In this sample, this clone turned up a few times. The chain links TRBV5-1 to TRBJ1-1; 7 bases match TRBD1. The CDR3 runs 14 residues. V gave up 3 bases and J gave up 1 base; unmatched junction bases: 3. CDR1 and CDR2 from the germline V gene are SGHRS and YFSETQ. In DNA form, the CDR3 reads TGCGCCAGCAGCTCGCAGGGGGGGAACACTGAAGCTTTCTTT. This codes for CASSSQGGNTEAFF.

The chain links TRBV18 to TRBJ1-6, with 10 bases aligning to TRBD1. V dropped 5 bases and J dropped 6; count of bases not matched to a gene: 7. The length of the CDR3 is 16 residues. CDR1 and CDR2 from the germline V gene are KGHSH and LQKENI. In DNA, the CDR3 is TGTGCCAGCTCAGAAGGGACAGGGGCCCGTAATTCACCCCTCCACTTT. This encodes CASSEGTGARNSPLHF.

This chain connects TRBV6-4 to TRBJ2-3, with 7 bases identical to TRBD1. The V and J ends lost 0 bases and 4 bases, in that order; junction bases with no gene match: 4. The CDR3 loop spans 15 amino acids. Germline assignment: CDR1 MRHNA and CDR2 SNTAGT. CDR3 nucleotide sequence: TGTGCCAGCAGTGACTCGGGACAGCAATCAGATACGCAGTATTTT. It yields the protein CASSDSGQQSDTQYF.

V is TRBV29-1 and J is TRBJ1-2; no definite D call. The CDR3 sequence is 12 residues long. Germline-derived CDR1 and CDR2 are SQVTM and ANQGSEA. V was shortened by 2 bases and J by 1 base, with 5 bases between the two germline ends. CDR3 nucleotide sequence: TGCAGCGTTGAAAAACTTAACTATGGCTACACCTTC. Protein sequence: CSVEKLNYGYTF.

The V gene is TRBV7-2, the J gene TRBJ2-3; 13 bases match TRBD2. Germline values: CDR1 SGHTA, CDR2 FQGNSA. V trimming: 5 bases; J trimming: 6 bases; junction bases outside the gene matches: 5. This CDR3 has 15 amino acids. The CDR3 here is CASSGLAGAPDTQYF. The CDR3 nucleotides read TGTGCCAGCAGCGGACTAGCGGGAGCTCCGGATACGCAGTATTTT.

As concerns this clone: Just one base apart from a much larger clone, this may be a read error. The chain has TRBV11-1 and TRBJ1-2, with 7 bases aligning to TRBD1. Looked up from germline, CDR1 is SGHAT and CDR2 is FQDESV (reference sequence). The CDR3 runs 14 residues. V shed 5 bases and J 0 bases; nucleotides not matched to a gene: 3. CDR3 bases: TGTGCCAGCAGCCCGGGACAGACTAACTATGGCTACACCTTC. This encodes CASSPGQTNYGYTF. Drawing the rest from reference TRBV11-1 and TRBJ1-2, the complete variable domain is EAEVAQSPRYKITEKSQAVAFWCDPISGHATLYWYRQILGQGPELLVQFQDESVVDDSQLPKDRFSAERLKGVDSTLKIQPAELGDSAMYLCASSPGQTNYGYTFGSGTRLTVV.

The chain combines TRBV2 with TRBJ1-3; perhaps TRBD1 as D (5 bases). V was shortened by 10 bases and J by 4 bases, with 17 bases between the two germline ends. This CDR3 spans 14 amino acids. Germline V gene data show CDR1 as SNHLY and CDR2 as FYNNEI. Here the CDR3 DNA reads TGTGCCACCAGGGAAGGGGCATGGGGAAACACCATATATTTT. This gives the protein CATREGAWGNTIYF.

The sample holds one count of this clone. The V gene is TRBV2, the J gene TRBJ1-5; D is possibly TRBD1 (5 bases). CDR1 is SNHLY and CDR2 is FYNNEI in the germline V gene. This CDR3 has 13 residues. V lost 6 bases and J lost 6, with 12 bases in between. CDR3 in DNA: TGTGCCAGCAGGAGCTCCGGGGGTCAGCCCCAGCATTTT. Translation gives CASRSSGGQPQHF.

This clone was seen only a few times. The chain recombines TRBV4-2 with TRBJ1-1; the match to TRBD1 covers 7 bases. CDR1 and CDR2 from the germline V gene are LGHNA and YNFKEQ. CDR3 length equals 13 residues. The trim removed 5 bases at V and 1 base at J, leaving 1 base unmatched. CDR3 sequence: CASSNRGNTEAFF. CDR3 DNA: TGTGCCAGCAGCAACAGGGGGAACACTGAAGCTTTCTTT.

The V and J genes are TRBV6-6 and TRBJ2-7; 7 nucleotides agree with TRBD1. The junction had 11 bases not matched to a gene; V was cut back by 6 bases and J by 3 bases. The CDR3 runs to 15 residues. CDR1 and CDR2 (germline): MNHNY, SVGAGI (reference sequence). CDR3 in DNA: TGTGCCAGCAGCCCCTCAAGACAGGGATACTACGAGCAGTACGTC. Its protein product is CASSPSRQGYYEQYV.

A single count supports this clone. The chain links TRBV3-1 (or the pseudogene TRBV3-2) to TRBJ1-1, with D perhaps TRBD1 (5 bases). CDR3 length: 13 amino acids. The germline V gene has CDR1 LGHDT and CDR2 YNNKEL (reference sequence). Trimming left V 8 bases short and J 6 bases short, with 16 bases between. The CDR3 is CASSNGGSPEAFF. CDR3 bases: TGTGCCAGCTCCAACGGGGGTTCTCCTGAAGCTTTCTTT.

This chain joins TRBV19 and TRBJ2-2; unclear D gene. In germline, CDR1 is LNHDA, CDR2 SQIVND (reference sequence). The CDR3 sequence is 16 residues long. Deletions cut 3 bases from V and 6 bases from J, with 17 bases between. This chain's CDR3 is CASSILSIETPGELFF. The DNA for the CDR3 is TGTGCCAGTAGTATCCTCTCGATAGAAACTCCCGGGGAGCTGTTTTTT.

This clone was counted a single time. The CDR3 sequence is CASSLQEETQYF. The CDR3 coding sequence is TGTGCCAGCAGTTTACAGGAAGAGACCCAGTACTTC. The chain combines TRBV12-3 or TRBV12-4 with TRBJ2-5; D not resolved. The V and J ends lost 2 bases and 3 bases respectively, with 4 bases between them. The CDR3 has 12 residues.

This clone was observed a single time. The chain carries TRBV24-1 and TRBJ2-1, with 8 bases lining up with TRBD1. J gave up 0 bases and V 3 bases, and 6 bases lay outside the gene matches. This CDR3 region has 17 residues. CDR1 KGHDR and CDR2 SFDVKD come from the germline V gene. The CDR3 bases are TGTGCCACCAGTGATCCGAGACAGGGGAGCTCCTACAATGAGCAGTTCTTC. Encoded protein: CATSDPRQGSSYNEQFF.

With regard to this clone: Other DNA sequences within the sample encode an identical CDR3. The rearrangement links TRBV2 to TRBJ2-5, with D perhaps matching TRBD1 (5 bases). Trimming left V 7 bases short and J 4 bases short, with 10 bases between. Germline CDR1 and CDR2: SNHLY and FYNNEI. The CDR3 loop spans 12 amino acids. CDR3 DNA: TGTGCCAGCAATAGGGGCGGAGAGACCCAGTACTTC. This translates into CASNRGGETQYF.

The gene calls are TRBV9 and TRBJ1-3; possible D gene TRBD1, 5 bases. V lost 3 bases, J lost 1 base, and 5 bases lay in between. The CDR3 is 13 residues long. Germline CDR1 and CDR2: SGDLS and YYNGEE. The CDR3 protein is CASSGQSGNTIYF. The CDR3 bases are TGTGCCAGCAGCGGACAGTCTGGAAACACCATATATTTT.

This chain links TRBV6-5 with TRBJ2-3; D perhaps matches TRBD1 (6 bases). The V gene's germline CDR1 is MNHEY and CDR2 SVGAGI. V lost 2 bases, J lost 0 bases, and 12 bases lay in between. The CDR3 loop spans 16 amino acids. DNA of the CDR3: TGTGCCAGCAGTTACCAAGTGACAGGCAGCACAGATACGCAGTATTTT. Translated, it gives CASSYQVTGSTDTQYF.